The 30 T cell receptor beta chains below were found in one sample sequenced in a study of blood T cell repertoires in COVID-19. Clones were sequenced by immunoSEQ multiplex PCR, and TCRdb holds only the in-frame ones, with some missing. The sample shows 120,000 to 150,000 clones, approximately 80% of them seen only once. The sequenced material came from peripheral blood. The receptors originated from a woman between 40 and 55 years old with active or convalescent COVID-19.

The CDR3 coding sequence is TGTGCCAGTAGTATAGCCAGGGGGAACACTGAAGCTTTCTTT. It translates to CASSIARGNTEAFF. This rearrangement joins TRBV19 to TRBJ1-1; possible D gene TRBD1, 6 bases. The germline V gene encodes CDR1 LNHDA and CDR2 SQIVND (reference sequence). Trimming cost V 1 base and J 1 base, with 7 bases left between them. The CDR3 sequence is 14 residues long. Full variable domain (remainder filled in from reference TRBV19 and TRBJ1-1): DGGITQSPKYLFRKEGQNVTLSCEQNLNHDAMYWYRQDPGQGLRLIYYSQIVNDFQKGDIAEGYSVSREKKESFPLTVTSAQKNPTAFYLCASSIARGNTEAFFGQGTRLTVV.

The rearrangement joins TRBV7-2 to TRBJ1-5; 7 bases map to TRBD1. This CDR3 has 14 residues. V trimming: 2 bases; J trimming: 9 bases; junction bases outside the gene matches: 7. Germline CDR1 and CDR2: SGHTA and FQGNSA. CDR3 amino acids: CASSLTQGITPQHF. CDR3 nucleotide sequence: TGTGCCAGCAGCTTAACACAGGGGATTACGCCCCAGCATTTT. Drawing the rest from reference TRBV7-2 and TRBJ1-5, the complete variable domain is GAGVSQSPSNKVTEKGKDVELRCDPISGHTALYWYRQSLGQGLEFLIYFQGNSAPDKSGLPSDRFSAERTGGSVSTLTIQRTQQEDSAVYLCASSLTQGITPQHFGDGTRLSIL.

The J gene is TRBJ1-5, the V gene TRBV19; D uncertain. This CDR3 is 14 amino acids long. V was pared by 7 bases and J by 2 bases, with 12 bases between. The germline V gene has CDR1 LNHDA and CDR2 SQIVND (reference sequence). The CDR3 reads CASTPRGGNQPQHF. CDR3 bases: TGTGCCAGTACTCCCCGGGGTGGCAATCAGCCCCAGCATTTT.

The chain is built from TRBV6-4 and TRBJ2-7, with D possibly being TRBD2 (6 bases). The CDR3 is made up of 14 amino acids. CDR1 is MRHNA and CDR2 is SNTAGT in the germline V gene. With 5 bases removed from V and 3 bases from J, the gap between germline ends came to 14 bases. Here the CDR3 DNA reads TGTGCCAGCAGTTTGGAGGGTATGGGCTACGAGCAGTACTTC. Protein product: CASSLEGMGYEQYF.

This clone was picked up a small number of times. The J gene is TRBJ1-2, the V gene TRBV7-6; D possibly corresponds to TRBD1 (5 bases). Germline CDR1 and CDR2: SGHVS and FNYEAQ. The length of the CDR3 is 15 residues. V was pared by 3 bases and J by 0 bases, with 11 bases between. CDR3 residues: CASSLTAEANYGYTF. The CDR3 region has the DNA TGTGCCAGCAGCTTGACAGCTGAAGCTAACTATGGCTACACCTTC.

The chain has TRBV11-2 and TRBJ2-1; tentatively, D is TRBD2 (6 bases). The V and J ends lost 2 bases and 0 bases respectively, with 8 bases between them. Germline CDR1 reads SGHAT; CDR2 reads FQNNGV. This CDR3 contains 15 residues. CDR3 region: CASSLRLDSYNEQFF. In DNA, the CDR3 is TGTGCCAGCAGCTTAAGACTAGACTCCTACAATGAGCAGTTCTTC.

The CDR3 DNA reads as TGTGCCAGCAGCATACCCGGGACAGAGAGCTCTGGAAACACCATATATTTT. Its protein is CASSIPGTESSGNTIYF. The V gene is TRBV7-9, the J gene TRBJ1-3, with 7 bases fitting TRBD1. Looked up from germline, CDR1 is SEHNR and CDR2 is FQNEAQ (reference sequence). V shed 5 bases and J 0 bases; nucleotides not matched to a gene: 10. This CDR3 is 17 amino acids long.

The chain employs TRBV9 and TRBJ2-3; 7 bases align to TRBD1. The CDR3 is made up of 15 amino acids. With 1 base clipped from V and 5 bases from J, the junction kept 7 bases outside the gene matches. Looked up from germline, CDR1 is SGDLS and CDR2 is YYNGEE. The CDR3 region has the DNA TGTGCCAGCAGCGTACATGAGGGGGCGAGAGATACGCAGTATTTT. Its translation is CASSVHEGARDTQYF.

This clone is termed medium-sized. The J gene is TRBJ1-4, the V gene TRBV29-1, with 12 bases matching TRBD1. Germline V gene sequence: CDR1 SQVTM, CDR2 ANQGSEA. Trimming took 5 bases from V and 8 from J; bases not matched to a gene: 15. The CDR3 has 17 amino acids. The CDR3 loop reads CSVRLGTGGAVKEKLFF. DNA for the CDR3: TGCAGCGTTCGATTAGGGACAGGGGGCGCGGTGAAGGAAAAACTGTTTTTT.

The chain uses TRBV4-2 and TRBJ1-1; possible D gene TRBD1, 5 bases. Between the trimmed V and J ends, which lost 3 bases and 8 bases, there was a span of 22 bases. Germline V lookup: CDR1 LGHNA, CDR2 YNFKEQ. This CDR3 has 16 residues. CDR3 coding DNA: TGTGCCAGCAGCCACTCAGAAGGGGCCGGCAGTCGAGAAGCTTTCTTT. Translation: CASSHSEGAGSREAFF.

V is TRBV5-6 and J is TRBJ1-1, with TRBD1 identical over 8 bases. After removal of 7 bases from V and 0 bases from J, the junction contained 2 bases not matched to a gene. The CDR3 length is 13 residues. The germline V gene has CDR1 SGHDT and CDR2 YYEEEE. The CDR3 nucleotides are TGTGCCAGCCGCAGGGGGCTGAACACTGAAGCTTTCTTT. Translating it yields CASRRGLNTEAFF.

This rearrangement joins TRBV5-4 to TRBJ2-3; D might be TRBD2 (6 bases). With 6 bases removed from V and 2 bases from J, the gap between germline ends came to 16 bases. The CDR3 runs 15 residues. From germline, CDR1 is SGHNT and CDR2 YYREEE (reference sequence). DNA for the CDR3: TGTGCCAGCACGGGGGACCCGGCCTTCACAGATACGCAGTATTTT. Translation: CASTGDPAFTDTQYF. Together with reference TRBV5-4 and TRBJ2-3, the CDR3 gives the full variable domain: ETGVTQSPTHLIKTRGQQVTLRCSSQSGHNTVSWYQQALGQGPQFIFQYYREEENGRGNFPPRFSGLQFPNYSSELNVNALELDDSALYLCASTGDPAFTDTQYFGPGTRLTVL.

The chain is built from TRBV5-1 and TRBJ2-1; TRBD1 agrees at 7 bases. The V segment lost 4 bases and the J segment 1 base; nucleotides outside the gene matches: 5. The germline gives CDR1 SGHRS, CDR2 YFSETQ. This CDR3 comprises 15 residues. CDR3 protein: CASSLTGLSYNEQFF. In DNA form, the CDR3 reads TGCGCCAGCAGCCTGACAGGGTTGTCCTACAATGAGCAGTTCTTC. Variable domain in full (rest from reference TRBV5-1 and TRBJ2-1): KAGVTQTPRYLIKTRGQQVTLSCSPISGHRSVSWYQQTPGQGLQFLFEYFSETQRNKGNFPGRFSGRQFSNSRSEMNVSTLELGDSALYLCASSLTGLSYNEQFFGPGTRLTVL.

The genes are TRBV18 and TRBJ2-5; tentative D call: TRBD1 (6 bases). V lost 6 bases and J 5 bases, leaving 22 bases between the germline ends. Germline CDR1 is KGHSH and CDR2 is LQKENI. The CDR3 sequence is 16 residues long. The CDR3 is CASSINNRVAGETQYF. The DNA of the CDR3 is TGTGCCAGCTCCATAAACAACAGGGTCGCAGGGGAGACCCAGTACTTC.

The chain carries TRBV19 and TRBJ1-5; 7 bases align to TRBD1. Germline CDR1 reads LNHDA; CDR2 reads SQIVND (reference sequence). The ends lost 7 bases at V and 7 bases at J; junction bases unmatched: 10. The CDR3 covers 14 residues. The CDR3 sequence: CASKPNRGLQPQHF. CDR3 nucleotide sequence: TGTGCCAGTAAGCCAAACAGGGGCTTGCAGCCCCAGCATTTT.

The table lists this clone with a count of one. The chain employs TRBV16 and TRBJ1-2; D unclear. Trimming removed 0 bases at V and 8 bases at J, with 16 bases between. This CDR3 contains 15 residues. Per the germline V gene, CDR1 is KGHSY and CDR2 is FQNENV. This CDR3 reads CASSQSGPGIGGYTF. The DNA for the CDR3 is TGTGCCAGCAGCCAATCTGGTCCGGGGATAGGAGGCTACACCTTC. The variable domain in full, completed from reference TRBV16 and TRBJ1-2, reads GEEVAQTPKHLVRGEGQKAKLYCAPIKGHSYVFWYQQVLKNEFKFLISFQNENVFDETGMPKERFSAKCLPNSPCSLEIQATKLEDSAVYFCASSQSGPGIGGYTFGSGTRLTVV.

V gene TRBV12-5 combines with J gene TRBJ1-1; possible D gene TRBD1, 6 bases. V was cut by 7 bases and J by 1 base, with 10 bases left in between. This CDR3 spans 13 amino acids. The V gene's germline CDR1 is LGHNT and CDR2 FRNRAP. DNA for the CDR3: TGTGCTAGTGCCCGGGACACGAACACTGAAGCTTTCTTT. This translates into CASARDTNTEAFF. Complete variable domain (other parts from reference TRBV12-5 and TRBJ1-1): DARVTQTPRHKVTEMGQEVTMRCQPILGHNTVFWYRQTMMQGLELLAYFRNRAPLDDSGMPKDRFSAEMPDATLATLKIQPSEPRDSAVYFCASARDTNTEAFFGQGTRLTVV.

The rearrangement uses TRBV5-6 and TRBJ1-6; D is undetermined. V was cut by 4 bases and J by 7 bases, with 6 bases left in between. CDR1 SGHDT and CDR2 YYEEEE come from the germline V gene. This CDR3 is built from 12 residues. Here the CDR3 reads CASSPMNSPLHF. CDR3 in DNA: TGTGCCAGCAGCCCAATGAATTCACCCCTCCACTTT.

The rearrangement joins TRBV28 to TRBJ1-2; no clear D gene. Germline CDR1 and CDR2: MDHEN and SYDVKM. V was trimmed by 3 bases and J by 3 bases, leaving 11 bases between them. The CDR3 length is 14 residues. The CDR3: CASSFRAAHYGYTF. CDR3 DNA: TGTGCCAGCAGTTTTAGAGCGGCCCACTATGGCTACACCTTC.

This sequence joins TRBV10-3 and TRBJ1-5, with 8 nucleotides matching TRBD1. V dropped 4 bases and J dropped 7; count of bases not matched to a gene: 6. The CDR3 has 14 residues. CDR1 ENHRY and CDR2 SYGVKD come from the germline V gene. The CDR3 reads CAISVEGQDQPQHF. CDR3 in DNA: TGTGCCATCAGTGTTGAGGGACAGGACCAGCCCCAGCATTTT.

V and J are TRBV29-1 and TRBJ1-4, with D unresolved. From germline, CDR1 is SQVTM and CDR2 ANQGSEA. V dropped 7 bases and J dropped 8 bases, with 14 bases sitting between them. The CDR3 is 12 amino acids. The CDR3 reads CSGGPGREKLFF. The CDR3 bases are TGCAGCGGTGGGCCCGGGAGGGAAAAACTGTTTTTT.

J is TRBJ2-7 and V is TRBV10-2, with unresolved D. The CDR3 runs 13 residues. Germline V gene lookup returns CDR1 WSHSY and CDR2 SAAADI. V lost 5 bases, J lost 1 base, and 9 bases lay in between. CDR3 sequence reads: CASSSAGSYEQYF. CDR3 DNA: TGCGCCAGCAGTTCGGCCGGGTCCTACGAGCAGTACTTC.

J is TRBJ1-3 and V is TRBV30; D remains ambiguous. The V end lost 4 bases, the J end lost 3 bases, and 4 bases lay between the germline ends. The CDR3 totals 11 residues. Germline CDR1 is GTSNPN and CDR2 is SVGIG (reference sequence). CDR3 DNA sequence: TGTGCCTGGACTTATGGAAACACCATATATTTT. It translates to CAWTYGNTIYF.

Of note for this clone: A read error may account for a junction end that differs from germline. The sample contains more than one DNA sequence encoding this CDR3. The genes are TRBV29-1 and TRBJ2-5; 7 nucleotides agree with TRBD2. Germline V CDR1 and CDR2: SQVTM, ANQGSEA. The CDR3 has 13 amino acids. As DNA, the CDR3 is TGCAGCGTTAGCGGGGCGTACCAAGAGACTCAGTACTTC. It is translated as CSVSGAYQETQYF.

As for this clone: The sample contains more than one DNA sequence encoding this CDR3. V and J are TRBV18 and TRBJ1-4; D not resolved. Deletions cut 3 bases from V and 3 bases from J, with 5 bases between. This CDR3 is 13 amino acids long. The germline V gene has CDR1 KGHSH and CDR2 LQKENI. The CDR3: CASSPRSNEKLFF. In DNA form, the CDR3 reads TGTGCCAGCTCACCGCGTTCTAATGAAAAACTGTTTTTT. The full variable domain, rest sourced from reference TRBV18 and TRBJ1-4, is NAGVMQNPRHLVRRRGQEARLRCSPMKGHSHVYWYRQLPEEGLKFMVYLQKENIIDESGMPKERFSAEFPKEGPSILRIQQVVRGDSAAYFCASSPRSNEKLFFGSGTQLSVL.

This chain joins TRBV6-6 and TRBJ1-2, with a possible D match to TRBD1 (5 bases). The V gene lost 8 bases and the J gene lost 2 bases, with 15 bases spanning the gap. Looked up from germline, CDR1 is MNHNY and CDR2 is SVGAGI (reference sequence). The CDR3 extends over 14 amino acids. DNA for the CDR3: TGTGCCAGCCAACTGACAGCTGGAAACTATGGCTACACCTTC. This translates into CASQLTAGNYGYTF.

The chain carries TRBV28 and TRBJ1-2; unclear D gene. This CDR3 is 13 amino acids long. Germline assignment: CDR1 MDHEN and CDR2 SYDVKM. V shed 7 bases and J shed 5 bases, with 14 bases lying between them. The CDR3 DNA reads TGTGCCAGCACTGTCCCCCCCGGTTATGGCTACACCTTC. It encodes CASTVPPGYGYTF.

The chain has TRBV28 and TRBJ1-5; 9 nucleotides line up with TRBD1. V dropped 5 bases and J dropped 9; count of bases not matched to a gene: 11. Germline V lookup: CDR1 MDHEN, CDR2 SYDVKM. This CDR3 contains 15 residues. Written as DNA, the CDR3 is TGTGCCAGCAGTCTGGGACAGGGCTTCCGTTTGCCCCAGCATTTT. It yields the protein CASSLGQGFRLPQHF.

The chain links TRBV11-2 to TRBJ1-5; D is possibly TRBD1 (5 bases). Trimming removed 1 base from V and 6 bases from J, with 22 bases in between. This CDR3 contains 18 residues. Per the germline V gene, CDR1 is SGHAT and CDR2 is FQNNGV. CDR3 DNA sequence: TGTGCCAGCAGCTTAGGACGAGGGAGGGGCGCTGGGATTCAGCCCCAGCATTTT. This sequence encodes CASSLGRGRGAGIQPQHF.

This rearrangement joins TRBV18 to TRBJ2-5; D might be TRBD2 (5 bases). V was shortened by 3 bases and J by 5 bases, with 13 bases between the two germline ends. The CDR3 runs to 14 residues. CDR1 is KGHSH, CDR2 LQKENI, per germline. CDR3 DNA: TGTGCCAGCTCACCGTGGGCGGGCCCGGAGACCCAGTACTTC. Amino acid sequence: CASSPWAGPETQYF.